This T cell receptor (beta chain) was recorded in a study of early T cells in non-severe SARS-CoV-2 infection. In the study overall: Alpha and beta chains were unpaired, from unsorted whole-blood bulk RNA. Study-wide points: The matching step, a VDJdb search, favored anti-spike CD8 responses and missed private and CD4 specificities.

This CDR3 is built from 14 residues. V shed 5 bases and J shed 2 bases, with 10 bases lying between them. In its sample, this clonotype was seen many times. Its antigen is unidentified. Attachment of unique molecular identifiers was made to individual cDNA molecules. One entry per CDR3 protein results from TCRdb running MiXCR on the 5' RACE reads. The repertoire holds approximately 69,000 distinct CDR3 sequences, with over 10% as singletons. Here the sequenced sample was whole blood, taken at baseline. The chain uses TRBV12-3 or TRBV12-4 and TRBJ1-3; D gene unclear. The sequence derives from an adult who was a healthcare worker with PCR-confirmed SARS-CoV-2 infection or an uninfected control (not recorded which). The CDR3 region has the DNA TGTGCCAGCAGTCCACACAGCGCTGGAAACACCATATATTTT. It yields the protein CASSPHSAGNTIYF.